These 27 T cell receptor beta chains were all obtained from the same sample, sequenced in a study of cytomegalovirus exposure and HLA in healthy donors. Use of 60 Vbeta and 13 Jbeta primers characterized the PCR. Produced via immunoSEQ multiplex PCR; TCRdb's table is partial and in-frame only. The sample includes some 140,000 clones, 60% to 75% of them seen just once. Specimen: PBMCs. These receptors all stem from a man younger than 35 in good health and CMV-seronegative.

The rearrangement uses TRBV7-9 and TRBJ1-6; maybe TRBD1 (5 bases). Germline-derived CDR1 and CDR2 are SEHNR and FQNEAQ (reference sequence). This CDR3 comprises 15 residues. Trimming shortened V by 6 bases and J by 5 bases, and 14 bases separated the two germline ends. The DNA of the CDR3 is TGTGCCAGCAGGGCGGGGGGAGCGAATAATTCACCCCTCCACTTT. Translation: CASRAGGANNSPLHF. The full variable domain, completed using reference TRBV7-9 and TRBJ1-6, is DTGVSQNPRHKITKRGQNVTFRCDPISEHNRLYWYRQTLGQGPEFLTYFQNEAQLEKSRLLSDRFSAERPKGSFSTLEIQRTEQGDSAMYLCASRAGGANNSPLHFGNGTRLTVT.

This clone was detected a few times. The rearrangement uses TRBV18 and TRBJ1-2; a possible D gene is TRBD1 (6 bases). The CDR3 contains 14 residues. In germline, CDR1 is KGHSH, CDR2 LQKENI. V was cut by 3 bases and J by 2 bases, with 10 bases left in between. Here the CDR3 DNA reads TGTGCCAGCTCACCGGCCGGACAGAACTATGGCTACACCTTC. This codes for CASSPAGQNYGYTF. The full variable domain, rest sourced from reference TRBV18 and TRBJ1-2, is NAGVMQNPRHLVRRRGQEARLRCSPMKGHSHVYWYRQLPEEGLKFMVYLQKENIIDESGMPKERFSAEFPKEGPSILRIQQVVRGDSAAYFCASSPAGQNYGYTFGSGTRLTVV.

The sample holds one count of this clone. The CDR3: CASSLGTGTMNTEAFF. The CDR3 DNA follows: TGTGCCAGCAGTTTAGGGACAGGAACGATGAACACTGAAGCTTTCTTT. V usage is TRBV27 and J usage is TRBJ1-1, with 8 bases aligning to TRBD1. This CDR3 comprises 16 residues. In germline, CDR1 is MNHEY, CDR2 SMNVEV (reference sequence). V gave up 2 bases and J gave up 0 bases; unmatched junction bases: 5.

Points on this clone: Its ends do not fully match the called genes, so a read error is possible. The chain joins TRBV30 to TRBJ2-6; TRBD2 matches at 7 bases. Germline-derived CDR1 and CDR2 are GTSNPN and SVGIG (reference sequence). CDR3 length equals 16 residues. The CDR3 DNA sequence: TGTGCCTGGAGTGTATGGGGAGGGCCTGGGGCCAACGGCCTGACTTTC. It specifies CAWSVWGGPGANGLTF.

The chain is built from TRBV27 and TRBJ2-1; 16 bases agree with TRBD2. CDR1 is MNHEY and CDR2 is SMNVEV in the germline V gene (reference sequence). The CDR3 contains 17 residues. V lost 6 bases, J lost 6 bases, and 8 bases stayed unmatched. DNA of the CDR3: TGTGCCAGCAGCCGCCTAGGGACTAGCGGGGGGGCCAATGAGCAGTTCTTC. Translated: CASSRLGTSGGANEQFF.

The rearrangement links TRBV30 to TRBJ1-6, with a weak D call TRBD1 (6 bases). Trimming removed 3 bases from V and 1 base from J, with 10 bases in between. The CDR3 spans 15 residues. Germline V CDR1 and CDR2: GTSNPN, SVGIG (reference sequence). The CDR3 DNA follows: TGTGCCTGGAGCGACGGACAGTCCTATAATTCACCCCTCCACTTT. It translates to CAWSDGQSYNSPLHF. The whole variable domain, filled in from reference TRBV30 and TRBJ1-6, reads SQTIHQWPATLVQPVGSPLSLECTVEGTSNPNLYWYRQAAGRGLQLLFYSVGIGQISSEVPQNLSASRPQDRQFILSSKKLLLSDSGFYLCAWSDGQSYNSPLHFGNGTRLTVT.

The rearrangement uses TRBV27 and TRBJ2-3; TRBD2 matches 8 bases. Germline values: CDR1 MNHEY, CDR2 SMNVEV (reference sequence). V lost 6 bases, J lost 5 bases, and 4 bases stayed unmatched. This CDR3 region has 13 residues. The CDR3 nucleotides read TGTGCCAGCAGCCCGGGGGGGGGAGATACGCAGTATTTT. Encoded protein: CASSPGGGDTQYF.

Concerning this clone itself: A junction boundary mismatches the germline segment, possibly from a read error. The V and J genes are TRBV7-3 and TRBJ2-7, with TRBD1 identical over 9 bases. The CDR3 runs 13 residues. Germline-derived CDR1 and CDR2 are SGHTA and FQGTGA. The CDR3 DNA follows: TGTGCCAGCAGCCCGAAGCAGGGACAGGGTATATGGTTC. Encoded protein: CASSPKQGQGIWF. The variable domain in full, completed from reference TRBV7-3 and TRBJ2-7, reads GAGVSQTPSNKVTEKGKYVELRCDPISGHTALYWYRQSLGQGPEFLIYFQGTGAADDSGLPNDRFFAVRPEGSVSTLKIQRTERGDSAVYLCASSPKQGQGIWFGPGTRLTVT.

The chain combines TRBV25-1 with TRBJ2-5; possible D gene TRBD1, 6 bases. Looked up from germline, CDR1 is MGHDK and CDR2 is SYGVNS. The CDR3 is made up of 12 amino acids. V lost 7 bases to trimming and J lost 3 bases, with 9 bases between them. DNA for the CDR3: TGTGCCAGCAAGGACAGCAAAGAGACCCAGTACTTC. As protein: CASKDSKETQYF.

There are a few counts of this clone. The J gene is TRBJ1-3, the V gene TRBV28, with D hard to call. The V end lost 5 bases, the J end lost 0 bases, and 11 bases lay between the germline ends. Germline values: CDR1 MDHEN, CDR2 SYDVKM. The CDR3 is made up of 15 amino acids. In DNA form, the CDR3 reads TGTGCCAGCAGTCACCTCGGGGACTCTGGAAACACCATATATTTT. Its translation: CASSHLGDSGNTIYF.

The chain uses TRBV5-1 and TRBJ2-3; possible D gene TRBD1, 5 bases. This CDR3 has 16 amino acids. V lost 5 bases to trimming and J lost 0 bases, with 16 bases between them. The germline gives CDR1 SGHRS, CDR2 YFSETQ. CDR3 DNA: TGCGCCAGCAGGAGACAGATTGTGACTAGCACAGATACGCAGTATTTT. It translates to CASRRQIVTSTDTQYF. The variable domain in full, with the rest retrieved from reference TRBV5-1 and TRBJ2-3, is KAGVTQTPRYLIKTRGQQVTLSCSPISGHRSVSWYQQTPGQGLQFLFEYFSETQRNKGNFPGRFSGRQFSNSRSEMNVSTLELGDSALYLCASRRQIVTSTDTQYFGPGTRLTVL.

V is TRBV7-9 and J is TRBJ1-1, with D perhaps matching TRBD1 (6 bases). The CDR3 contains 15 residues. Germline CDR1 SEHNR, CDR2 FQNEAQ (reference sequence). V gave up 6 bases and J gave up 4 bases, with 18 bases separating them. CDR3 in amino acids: CASSRPWGLSTEAFF. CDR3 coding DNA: TGTGCCAGCAGTCGTCCGTGGGGGCTTTCCACTGAAGCTTTCTTT.

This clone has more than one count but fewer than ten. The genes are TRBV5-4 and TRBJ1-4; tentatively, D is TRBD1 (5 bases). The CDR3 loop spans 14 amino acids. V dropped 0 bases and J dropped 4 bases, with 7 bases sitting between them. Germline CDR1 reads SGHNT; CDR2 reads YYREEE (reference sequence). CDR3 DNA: TGTGCCAGCAGCTTGGACAGGATTAATGAAAAACTGTTTTTT. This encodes CASSLDRINEKLFF.

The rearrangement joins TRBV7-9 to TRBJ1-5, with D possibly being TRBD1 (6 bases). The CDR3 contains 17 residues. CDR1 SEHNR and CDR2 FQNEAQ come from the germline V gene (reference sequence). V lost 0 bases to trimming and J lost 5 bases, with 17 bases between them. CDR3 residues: CASSLAPLWGGHQPQHF. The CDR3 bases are TGTGCCAGCAGCTTAGCCCCGCTTTGGGGGGGCCATCAGCCCCAGCATTTT.

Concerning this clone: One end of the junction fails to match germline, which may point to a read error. The CDR3 protein is CASSFTSGGGSYNKQFF. For the CDR3, the DNA is TGTGCCAGCAGTTTTACCTCGGGGGGCGGGTCCTACAATAAGCAGTTCTTC. The chain is built from TRBV27 and TRBJ2-1; TRBD2 is a possible D gene (7 bases). The CDR3 loop spans 17 amino acids. The V gene's germline CDR1 is MNHEY and CDR2 SMNVEV (reference sequence).

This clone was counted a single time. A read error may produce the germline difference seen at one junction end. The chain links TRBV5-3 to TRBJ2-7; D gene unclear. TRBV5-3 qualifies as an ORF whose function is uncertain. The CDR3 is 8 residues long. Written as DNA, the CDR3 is TGTGCCAGAAGCTTGGGAGAGTTC. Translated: CARSLGEF.

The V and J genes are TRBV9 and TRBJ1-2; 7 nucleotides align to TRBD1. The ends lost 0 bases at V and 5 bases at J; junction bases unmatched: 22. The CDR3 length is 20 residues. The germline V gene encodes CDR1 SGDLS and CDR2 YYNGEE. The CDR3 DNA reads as TGTGCCAGCAGCGTAGCGCAACCCGGGACAGCCTTTTTTTTCCCTTATGGCTACACCTTC. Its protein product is CASSVAQPGTAFFFPYGYTF.

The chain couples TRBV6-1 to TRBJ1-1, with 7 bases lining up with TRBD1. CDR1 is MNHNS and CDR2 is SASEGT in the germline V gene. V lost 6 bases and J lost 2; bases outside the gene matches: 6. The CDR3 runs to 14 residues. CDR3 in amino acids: CASSRQGLNTEAFF. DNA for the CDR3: TGTGCCAGCAGCCGACAGGGCCTTAACACTGAAGCTTTCTTT.

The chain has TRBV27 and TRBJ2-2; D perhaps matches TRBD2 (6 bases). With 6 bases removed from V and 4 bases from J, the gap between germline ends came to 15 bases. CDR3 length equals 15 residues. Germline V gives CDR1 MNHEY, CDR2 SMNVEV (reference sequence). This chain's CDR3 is CASRTGEVSTGELFF. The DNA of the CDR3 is TGTGCCAGCAGGACGGGGGAGGTGAGCACCGGGGAGCTGTTTTTT.

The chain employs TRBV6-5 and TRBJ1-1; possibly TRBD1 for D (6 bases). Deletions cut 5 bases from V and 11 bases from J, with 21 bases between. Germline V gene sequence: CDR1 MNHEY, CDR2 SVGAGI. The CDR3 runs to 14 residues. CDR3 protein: CASSEPRDINKAFF. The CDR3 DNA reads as TGTGCCAGCAGTGAGCCCCGGGACATTAATAAGGCTTTCTTT.

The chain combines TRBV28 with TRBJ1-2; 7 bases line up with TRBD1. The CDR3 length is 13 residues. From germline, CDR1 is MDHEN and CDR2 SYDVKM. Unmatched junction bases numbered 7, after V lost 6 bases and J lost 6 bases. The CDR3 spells CASRPHDRDGYTF. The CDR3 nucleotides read TGTGCCAGCAGACCCCACGACAGGGATGGCTACACCTTC.

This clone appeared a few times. For the CDR3, the DNA is TGTGCCAGTAGTATAGATCCCGGACTGCGGTATGGCTACACCTTC. This sequence encodes CASSIDPGLRYGYTF. This chain joins TRBV19 and TRBJ1-2; no definite D call. Looked up from germline, CDR1 is LNHDA and CDR2 is SQIVND (reference sequence). V was pared by 0 bases and J by 5 bases, with 13 bases between. The CDR3 loop spans 15 amino acids.

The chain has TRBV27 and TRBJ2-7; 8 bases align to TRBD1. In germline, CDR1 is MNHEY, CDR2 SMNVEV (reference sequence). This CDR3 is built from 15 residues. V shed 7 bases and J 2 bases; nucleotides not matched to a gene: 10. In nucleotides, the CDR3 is TGTGCCAGCACCCCCGGGACAGGCGGTACCTACGAGCAGTACTTC. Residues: CASTPGTGGTYEQYF.

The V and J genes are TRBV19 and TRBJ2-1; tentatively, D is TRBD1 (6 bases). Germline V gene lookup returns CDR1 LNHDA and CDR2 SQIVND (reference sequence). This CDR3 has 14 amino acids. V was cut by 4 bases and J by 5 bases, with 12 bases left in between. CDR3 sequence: CASSTRTVHNEQFF. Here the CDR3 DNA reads TGTGCCAGTAGTACCCGGACAGTCCACAATGAGCAGTTCTTC.

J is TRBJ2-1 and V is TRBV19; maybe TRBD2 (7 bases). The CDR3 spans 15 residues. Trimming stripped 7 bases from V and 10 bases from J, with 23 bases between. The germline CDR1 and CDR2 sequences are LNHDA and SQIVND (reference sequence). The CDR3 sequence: CASTLRGGVLGEQFF. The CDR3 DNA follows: TGTGCCAGTACCCTAAGGGGGGGGGTTTTGGGAGAGCAGTTCTTC. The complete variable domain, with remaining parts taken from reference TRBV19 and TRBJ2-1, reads DGGITQSPKYLFRKEGQNVTLSCEQNLNHDAMYWYRQDPGQGLRLIYYSQIVNDFQKGDIAEGYSVSREKKESFPLTVTSAQKNPTAFYLCASTLRGGVLGEQFFGPGTRLTVL.

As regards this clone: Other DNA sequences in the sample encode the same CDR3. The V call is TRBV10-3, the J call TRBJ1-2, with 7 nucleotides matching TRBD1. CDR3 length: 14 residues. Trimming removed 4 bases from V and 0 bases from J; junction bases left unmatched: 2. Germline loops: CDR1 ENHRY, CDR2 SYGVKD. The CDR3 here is CAISGQGANYGYTF. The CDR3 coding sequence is TGTGCCATCAGTGGACAGGGAGCTAACTATGGCTACACCTTC.

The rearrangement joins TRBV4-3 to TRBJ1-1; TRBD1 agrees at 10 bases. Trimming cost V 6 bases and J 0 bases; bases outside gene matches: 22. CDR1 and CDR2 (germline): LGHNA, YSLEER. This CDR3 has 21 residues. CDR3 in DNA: TGCGCCAGCAGGGAAAGATACCGACAGGGGGCAGCTAATGGGATGAACACTGAAGCTTTCTTT. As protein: CASRERYRQGAANGMNTEAFF.